Listed below are T cell receptor beta chains from one sample, sequenced in a study of blood T cell repertoires in COVID-19. Data came from immunoSEQ multiplex PCR; TCRdb stores just in-frame clones and leaves some out. The sample lists about 140,000 clones; less than 80% were seen once. Sequenced: peripheral blood. The origin of the receptors is a woman older than 75 with active or convalescent COVID-19. Each CDR3 is given with its conserved first and last residue. D genes are given only for firm matches. Size values are once, few and many counts, or a class for expanded clones, and some rows have none.

V	D	size	J	CDR3	DNA
TRBV18	TRBD1	few	TRBJ1-1	CASSSGQGYTEAFF	TGTGCCAGCTCGTCCGGACAGGGGTACACTGAAGCTTTCTTT
TRBV2	NA	NA	TRBJ2-3	CASSVLRTDTQYF	TGTGCCAGCAGTGTCCTTCGCACAGATACGCAGTATTTT
TRBV7-2	NA	few	TRBJ1-6	CASSAAGTKYNSPLHF	TGTGCCAGCAGCGCCGCCGGGACAAAATATAATTCACCCCTCCACTTT
TRBV27	TRBD2	NA	TRBJ2-1	CASSFSGGDYNEQFF	TGTGCCAGCAGCTTTAGCGGGGGAGACTACAATGAGCAGTTCTTC
TRBV5-4	TRBD2	NA	TRBJ2-5	CASSFGSGGPQETQYF	TGTGCCAGCAGCTTTGGTAGCGGGGGGCCACAAGAGACCCAGTACTTC
TRBV5-1	NA	NA	TRBJ2-7	CASSLDTYEQYF	TGCGCCAGCAGCTTGGACACCTACGAGCAGTACTTC
TRBV5-8	TRBD1	NA	TRBJ1-1	CASSLGQGSTEAFF	TGTGCCAGCAGCTTGGGACAGGGGTCCACTGAAGCTTTCTTT
TRBV2	NA	NA	TRBJ2-3	CASSETGAGGRTQYF	TGTGCCAGCAGTGAGACAGGAGCTGGCGGAAGGACGCAGTATTTT
TRBV23-1	NA	NA	TRBJ1-5	CASSQWGPYSNQPQHF	TGCGCCAGCAGTCAATGGGGGCCCTATAGCAATCAGCCCCAGCATTTT
TRBV28	NA	NA	TRBJ1-1	CASLVAGGGMNTEAFF	TGTGCCAGTCTGGTTGCGGGTGGAGGAATGAACACTGAAGCTTTCTTT
TRBV3-1/TRBV3-2	TRBD2	NA	TRBJ2-3	CASSRTSGGTSTDTQYF	TGTGCCAGCAGCCGGACTAGCGGGGGAACTAGCACAGATACGCAGTATTTT
TRBV25-1	TRBD2	NA	TRBJ2-1	CASSEALLAGGLGEQFF	TGTGCCAGCAGTGAGGCCCTACTAGCGGGGGGGCTGGGTGAGCAGTTCTTC
TRBV4-1	TRBD1	NA	TRBJ2-1	CASSPDRGRNEQFF	TGCGCCAGCAGCCCCGACAGGGGGCGCAATGAGCAGTTCTTC
TRBV5-1	TRBD2	NA	TRBJ2-7	CASTPGRGASVDYEQYF	TGCGCCAGCACCCCTGGGCGGGGGGCGTCTGTCGACTACGAGCAGTACTTC
TRBV29-1	TRBD1	few	TRBJ2-5	CSGGGQRETQYF	TGCAGCGGAGGGGGACAGAGAGAGACCCAGTACTTC
TRBV2	TRBD2	few	TRBJ2-1	CASWGGGSNEQFF	TGTGCCAGCTGGGGCGGGGGGTCCAATGAGCAGTTCTTC
TRBV7-3	TRBD1	few	TRBJ1-1	CASSQDRATEAFF	TGTGCCAGCAGCCAAGACAGGGCCACTGAAGCTTTCTTT
TRBV5-1	TRBD1	NA	TRBJ1-6	CASSFLPDRDNSPLHF	TGCGCCAGCAGCTTCCTTCCGGACAGGGATAATTCACCCCTCCACTTT
TRBV5-1	TRBD1	NA	TRBJ1-5	CASSLGTGQPQHF	TGCGCCAGCAGCTTGGGGACAGGTCAGCCCCAGCATTTT
TRBV2	NA	NA	TRBJ2-3	CASSALRETTDTQYF	TGTGCCAGCAGTGCCTTACGAGAAACCACAGATACGCAGTATTTT
TRBV27	NA	NA	TRBJ1-2	CASSETGYYGYTF	TGTGCCAGCAGTGAAACAGGTTACTATGGCTACACCTTC
TRBV16	NA	NA	TRBJ1-1	CASSQFQEVGTEAFF	TGTGCCAGCAGCCAATTCCAGGAGGTGGGCACTGAAGCTTTCTTT
TRBV5-4	TRBD1	NA	TRBJ1-6	CASSTGLQGGNSPLHF	TGTGCCAGCAGCACCGGATTACAGGGGGGGAATTCACCCCTCCACTTT
TRBV5-6	NA	NA	TRBJ2-1	CASSFSYNEQFF	TGTGCCAGCAGCTTCAGCTACAATGAGCAGTTCTTC
TRBV20-1	NA	NA	TRBJ1-3	CSQKSGNTIYF	TGCAGCCAAAAATCGGGGAACACCATATATTTT
TRBV7-2	NA	NA	TRBJ1-2	CASSTGGGLRGYTF	TGTGCCAGCAGCACGGGTGGAGGGTTACGTGGCTACACCTTC
TRBV3-1/TRBV3-2	TRBD1	NA	TRBJ1-3	CASRPTGGYGNTIYF	TGTGCCAGCAGACCTACAGGGGGCTACGGAAACACCATATATTTT
TRBV4-3	TRBD1	NA	TRBJ1-6	CASSAIWDRGGSPLHF	TGCGCCAGCAGCGCAATCTGGGACAGGGGCGGCTCACCCCTCCACTTT
TRBV6-2/TRBV6-3	NA	NA	TRBJ2-2	CASSPPTNTGELFF	TGTGCCAGCAGTCCCCCAACGAACACCGGGGAGCTGTTTTTT
TRBV11-1	TRBD2	NA	TRBJ2-1	CASSGLAGGREQFF	TGTGCCAGCAGCGGACTAGCGGGGGGGCGGGAGCAGTTCTTC
TRBV7-2	TRBD2	NA	TRBJ2-1	CASSSGLALGNEQFF	TGTGCCAGCAGCTCGGGACTAGCGCTGGGTAATGAGCAGTTCTTC
TRBV2	NA	NA	TRBJ2-6	CASREAQGLGTGANVLTF	TGTGCCAGCAGGGAAGCTCAGGGCCTGGGTACTGGGGCCAACGTCCTGACTTTC